This entry is about one TCR beta chain. Its binding antigen is unknown. The record has no base qualities; no much larger clone is one base away. The data originate from a study of type 1 regulatory T cells (dated by TCRdb to the early 2020s). Looking at the study overall: An in vitro protocol by which a Tr1-enriched, alloantigen-specific CD4 T cell product named T-allo10 was generated was characterized in the study. T-allo10 was being evaluated clinically in patients with hematological malignancies who were receiving allogeneic hematopoietic stem cell transplantation.

Trimming costs V 2 bases and J 1 base, and their ends lie 8 bases apart. The germline V gene yields KGHSH for CDR1 and LQKENI for CDR2. The CDR3 measures 14 amino acids from cysteine to phenylalanine. The sequence is cut down to CDR3 DNA, 42 bases in frame from base 1. The instrument given in TCRdb is Illumina MiSeq. TCRdb redid the processing of the public reads, applying fastp at Q25 and MiXCR, and retained in-frame beta chains. Entries are consolidated by CDR3 protein sequence, retaining the most common genes and DNA. Within this sample are over 55,000 distinct CDR3 sequences, with 63% of them counted one time only. The ten biggest clones cover less than 8.5% of the sample. T-allo10 cells derived from donors were reported to be host alloantigen-specific and anergic, and to suppress in an alloantigen-specific manner.

This receptor was identified in a human donor in good health. The sample comprised cultured T cells, either the whole culture or a sorted T cell fraction (not recorded which). This specimen's cell subset or site label, per the study, means: Tr1-enriched cell product generated in vitro against host alloantigens. This sequence uses TRBV18 and TRBJ1-1; the D gene is unclear. The encoded CDR3 is CASSPMGSNTEAFF. The DNA is TGTGCCAGCTCACCAATGGGTTCGAACACTGAAGCTTTCTTT.